The 18 T cell receptor beta chains in this list originate from one sample, sequenced in a study of blood T cells in healthy people across ages. A second PCR, run for about 6 to 12 cycles, used a sample-barcoded 5' primer plus a J-beta primer mix. From the 5' RACE reads, TCRdb called clonotypes with MiXCR, one entry per CDR3 protein. The data show 1,100,000 or so distinct CDR3 sequences, more than 40% seen once. Sequenced material: blood. The receptors originated from a woman aged 55-70 years in good health.

The chain is built from TRBV20-1 and TRBJ2-1; 10 nucleotides match TRBD2. From germline, CDR1 is DFQATT and CDR2 SNEGSKA (reference sequence). The CDR3 totals 15 residues. V trimming: 0 bases; J trimming: 10 bases; junction bases outside the gene matches: 9. The CDR3 loop is CSARDFTGTSVEQFF. The CDR3 region has the DNA TGCAGTGCTAGAGATTTCACCGGGACTAGCGTCGAGCAGTTCTTC.

The sample holds a few counts of this clonotype. The rearrangement links TRBV20-1 to TRBJ1-2; the D gene is possibly TRBD1 (5 bases). Germline CDR1 DFQATT, CDR2 SNEGSKA (reference sequence). V was pared by 2 bases and J by 1 base, with 8 bases between. The CDR3 totals 13 residues. This CDR3 reads CSARQGHNYGYTF. CDR3 DNA: TGCAGTGCTAGACAGGGCCATAACTATGGCTACACCTTC.

This clonotype has only one observation. The chain joins TRBV2 to TRBJ2-7; 7 nucleotides align to TRBD2. The CDR3 runs 12 residues. Germline loops: CDR1 SNHLY, CDR2 FYNNEI. The J segment lost 7 bases and the V segment lost 8 bases, leaving 8 bases of the junction unmatched. The CDR3, as DNA: TGTGCCAGCGGGAGGGACTACAATGAGCAGTACTTC. This codes for CASGRDYNEQYF.

The genes are TRBV21-1 and TRBJ2-3; the D call of TRBD2 is as the table states it, not checked on the DNA. TRBV21-1 is listed as a pseudogene. The length of the CDR3 is 17 residues. CDR3 DNA: TGTGCCAGCAGCAACACGGCCCCAGCGGGAAACGCAGATACGCAGTATTTT. Amino acid sequence: CASSNTAPAGNADTQYF.

The chain is built from TRBV21-1 and TRBJ1-4; TRBD1, as called in the table, went unchecked against the DNA. TRBV21-1 is deemed a pseudogene. The CDR3 sequence is 17 residues long. Written as DNA, the CDR3 is TGTGCCAGCAGCTCCCACCCCCCGGAGGCTACTAATGAAAAACTGTTTTTT. Protein: CASSSHPPEATNEKLFF.

The chain uses TRBV5-1 and TRBJ1-1; the D is unclear. Germline loops: CDR1 SGHRS, CDR2 YFSETQ. This CDR3 is built from 13 residues. Trimming removed 5 bases from V and 11 bases from J, with 19 bases in between. The CDR3 protein is CASSLGPADGAFF. The CDR3, as DNA: TGCGCCAGCAGTCTGGGCCCAGCGGATGGGGCTTTCTTT.

V is TRBV10-3 and J is TRBJ2-5, with 7 bases fitting TRBD2. The CDR3 has 16 amino acids. V trimming: 0 bases; J trimming: 2 bases; junction bases outside the gene matches: 6. The germline CDR1 and CDR2 sequences are ENHRY and SYGVKD. The CDR3 is CAISESKASGQETQYF. CDR3 coding DNA: TGTGCCATCAGTGAGTCGAAGGCTAGCGGACAAGAGACCCAGTACTTC.

With respect to this clonotype: This sequence may be a read error, since a much larger clone differs from it by one base. This chain connects TRBV5-6 to TRBJ2-7; D possibly corresponds to TRBD1 (5 bases). Trimming pared 5 bases from V and 0 bases from J, leaving 12 bases between. CDR1 is SGHDT, CDR2 YYEEEE, per germline. The CDR3 runs to 14 residues. This chain's CDR3 is CASRMDMSSYEQYF. CDR3 nucleotide sequence: TGTGCCAGCAGGATGGACATGAGCTCCTACGAGCAGTACTTC.

Of note for this clonotype: An end of the junction differs from the germline gene, which may be a read error. The chain carries TRBV7-6 and TRBJ2-5; 8 positions agree with TRBD2. The closer fit of TRBJ2-7 to the DNA end suggests the J call may be wrong. CDR1 SGHVS and CDR2 FNYEAQ come from the germline V gene. The CDR3 is 14 amino acids. Here the CDR3 reads CACSRNTGTSEQYF. The CDR3 DNA reads as TGTGCCTGCAGCCGAAATACCGGGACTAGCGAGCAGTACTTC.

This chain links TRBV5-1 with TRBJ1-4, with no clear D. The V end was cut by 4 bases, the J end by 0 bases, with 10 bases between. In germline, CDR1 is SGHRS, CDR2 YFSETQ. This CDR3 has 15 amino acids. This CDR3 reads CASSIGGATNEKLFF. DNA for the CDR3: TGCGCCAGCAGCATCGGCGGGGCAACTAATGAAAAACTGTTTTTT.

This clonotype was observed a few times. This chain joins TRBV20-1 and TRBJ2-7; 7 bases map to TRBD2. The germline V gene encodes CDR1 DFQATT and CDR2 SNEGSKA (reference sequence). The CDR3 has 12 amino acids. The V segment lost 5 bases and the J segment 5 bases; nucleotides outside the gene matches: 6. The CDR3 DNA reads TGCAGTGCTCCCGTCACTAGCGACGAGCAGTACTTC. Protein product: CSAPVTSDEQYF.

V is TRBV13 and J is TRBJ2-4, with TRBD2 matching 11 bases. The germline V gene has CDR1 PRHDT and CDR2 FYEKMQ (reference sequence). J lost 15 bases, V lost 0 bases, and 16 bases had no gene match. CDR3 length: 17 residues. This chain's CDR3 is CASSLGLAGALQETRYF. The CDR3 DNA is TGTGCCAGCAGCTTAGGACTAGCGGGAGCCCTCCAAGAGACCCGGTACTTC.

The chain has TRBV3-1 and TRBJ2-7; a weak D match, TRBD2 (6 bases). Germline V gene lookup returns CDR1 LGHDT and CDR2 YNNKEL (reference sequence). Trimming left V 1 base short and J 1 base short, with 11 bases between. The CDR3 runs to 15 residues. The CDR3 here is CASSQGERVSYEQYF. The CDR3, as DNA: TGTGCCAGCAGCCAAGGGGAGCGGGTGTCCTACGAGCAGTACTTC.

The rearrangement joins TRBV6-1 to TRBJ1-5, with D unresolved. Germline V lookup: CDR1 MNHNS, CDR2 SASEGT. The CDR3 runs 18 residues. The V gene lost 7 bases and the J gene lost 0 bases, with 22 bases spanning the gap. The CDR3 nucleotides read TGTGCCAGCACCGTCGACATTCATTGGCAGAGTAGCAATCAGCCCCAGCATTTT. It encodes CASTVDIHWQSSNQPQHF.

The chain employs TRBV6-5 and TRBJ1-4, with D uncertain. Trimming cost V 0 bases and J 9 bases, with 8 bases left between them. Germline CDR1 and CDR2: MNHEY and SVGAGI. The CDR3 totals 13 residues. CDR3: CASSYSRGKKLFF. The CDR3 region has the DNA TGTGCCAGCAGTTACTCTCGGGGTAAAAAACTGTTTTTT.

J is TRBJ2-5 and V is TRBV7-2; 11 bases align to TRBD1. Germline CDR1 reads SGHTA; CDR2 reads FQGNSA. V trimming: 7 bases; J trimming: 5 bases; junction bases outside the gene matches: 6. CDR3 length equals 14 residues. The CDR3 reads CASNRDRGRETQYF. The CDR3 DNA reads as TGTGCCAGCAACCGGGACAGGGGGAGGGAGACCCAGTACTTC.

There are a few counts of this clonotype. The chain joins TRBV3-1 to TRBJ1-6; a possible D gene is TRBD1 (5 bases). The CDR3 has 14 residues. The germline gives CDR1 LGHDT, CDR2 YNNKEL (reference sequence). The V end was cut by 4 bases, the J end by 17 bases, with 21 bases between. CDR3 in amino acids: CASSLRQGYVNIHF. CDR3 sequence (DNA): TGTGCCAGCAGCCTCCGGCAGGGTTATGTTAACATCCACTTT.

As concerns this clonotype: A read error may produce the germline difference seen at one junction end. The CDR3, as DNA: TGTGTCAGCTCCTTTAGTGGGGGGAAGTTCGACGAGCAGTACTTC. Its translation is CVSSFSGGKFDEQYF. V usage is TRBV27 and J usage is TRBJ2-7; maybe TRBD2 (6 bases). The germline CDR1 and CDR2 sequences are MNHEY and SMNVEV (reference sequence). This CDR3 is built from 15 residues.